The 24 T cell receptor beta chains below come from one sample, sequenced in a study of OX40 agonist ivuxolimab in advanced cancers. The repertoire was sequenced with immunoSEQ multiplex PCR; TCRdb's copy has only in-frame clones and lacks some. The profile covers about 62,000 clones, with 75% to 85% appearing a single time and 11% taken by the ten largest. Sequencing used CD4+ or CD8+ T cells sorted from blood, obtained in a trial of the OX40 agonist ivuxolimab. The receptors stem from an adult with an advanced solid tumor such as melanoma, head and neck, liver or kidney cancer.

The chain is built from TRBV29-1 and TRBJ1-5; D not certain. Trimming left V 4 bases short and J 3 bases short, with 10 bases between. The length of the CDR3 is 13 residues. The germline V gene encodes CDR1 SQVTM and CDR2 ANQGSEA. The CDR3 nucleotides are TGCAGCGTTGTGGAACAGAACAATCAGCCCCAGCATTTT. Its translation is CSVVEQNNQPQHF.

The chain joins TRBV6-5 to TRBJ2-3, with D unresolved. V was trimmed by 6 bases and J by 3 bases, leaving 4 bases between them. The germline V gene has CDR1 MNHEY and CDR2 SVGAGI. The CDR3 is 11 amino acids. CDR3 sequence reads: CASSSTDTQYF. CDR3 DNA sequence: TGTGCCAGCAGCTCGACAGATACGCAGTATTTT.

CDR3 DNA: TGTGCCAGCAGCTCGAGGGGTTCCGGGGAGCTGTTTTTT. Amino acid sequence: CASSSRGSGELFF. The V call is TRBV7-9, the J call TRBJ2-2; D tentatively fits TRBD1 or TRBD2 (5 bases each). V shed 4 bases and J shed 6 bases, with 9 bases lying between them. The germline gives CDR1 SEHNR, CDR2 FQNEAQ (reference sequence). The length of the CDR3 is 13 residues.

CDR3 sequence (DNA): TGTGCCAGCAGCTTAGCGGGACTAGCGGGGAGTACCAATGAGCAGTTCTTC. Translated, it gives CASSLAGLAGSTNEQFF. This chain connects TRBV11-2 to TRBJ2-1, with TRBD2 matching over 13 bases. Losses at the gene ends were 1 base for V and 6 bases for J; bases not matched to a gene: 6. This CDR3 has 17 residues. Germline values: CDR1 SGHAT, CDR2 FQNNGV. The full variable domain, its missing parts supplied by reference TRBV11-2 and TRBJ2-1, is EAGVAQSPRYKIIEKRQSVAFWCNPISGHATLYWYQQILGQGPKLLIQFQNNGVVDDSQLPKDRFSAERLKGVDSTLKIQPAKLEDSAVYLCASSLAGLAGSTNEQFFGPGTRLTVL.

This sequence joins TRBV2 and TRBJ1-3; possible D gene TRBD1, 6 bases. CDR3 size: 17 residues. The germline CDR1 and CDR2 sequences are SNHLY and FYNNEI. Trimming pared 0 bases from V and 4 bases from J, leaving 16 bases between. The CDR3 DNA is TGTGCCAGCAGTGAAGCGCTTGGGGGGCAGAGGGGAAACACCATATATTTT. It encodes CASSEALGGQRGNTIYF. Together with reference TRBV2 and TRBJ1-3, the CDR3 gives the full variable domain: EPEVTQTPSHQVTQMGQEVILRCVPISNHLYFYWYRQILGQKVEFLVSFYNNEISEKSEIFDDQFSVERPDGSNFTLKIRSTKLEDSAMYFCASSEALGGQRGNTIYFGEGSWLTVV.

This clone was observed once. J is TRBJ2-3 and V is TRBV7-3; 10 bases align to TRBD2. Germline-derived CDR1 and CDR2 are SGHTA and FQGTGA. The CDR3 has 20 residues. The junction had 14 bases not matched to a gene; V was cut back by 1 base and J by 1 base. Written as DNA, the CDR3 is TGTGCCAGCAGCTTAAGTGGCCTAGCGGGAGATTTTTTTGGCACAGATACGCAGTATTTT. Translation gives CASSLSGLAGDFFGTDTQYF. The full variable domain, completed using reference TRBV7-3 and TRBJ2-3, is GAGVSQTPSNKVTEKGKYVELRCDPISGHTALYWYRQSLGQGPEFLIYFQGTGAADDSGLPNDRFFAVRPEGSVSTLKIQRTERGDSAVYLCASSLSGLAGDFFGTDTQYFGPGTRLTVL.

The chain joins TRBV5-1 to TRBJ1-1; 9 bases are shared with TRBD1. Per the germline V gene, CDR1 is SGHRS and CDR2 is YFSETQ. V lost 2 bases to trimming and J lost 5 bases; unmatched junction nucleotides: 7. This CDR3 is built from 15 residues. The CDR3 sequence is CASSFGQGLETEAFF. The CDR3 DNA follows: TGCGCCAGCAGCTTCGGACAGGGGTTGGAGACTGAAGCTTTCTTT.

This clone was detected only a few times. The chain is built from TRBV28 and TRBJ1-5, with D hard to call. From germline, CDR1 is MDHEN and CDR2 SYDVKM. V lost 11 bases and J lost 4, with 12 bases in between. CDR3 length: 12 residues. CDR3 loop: CAEGGYNQPQHF. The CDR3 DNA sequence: TGTGCCGAGGGCGGATATAATCAGCCCCAGCATTTT.

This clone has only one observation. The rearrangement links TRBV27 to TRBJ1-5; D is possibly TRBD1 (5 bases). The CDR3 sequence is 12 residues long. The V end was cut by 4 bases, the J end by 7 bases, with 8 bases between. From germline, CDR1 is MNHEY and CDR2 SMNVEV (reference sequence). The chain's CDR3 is CASSSGGQPQHF. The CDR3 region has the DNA TGTGCCAGCAGTTCGGGGGGGCAGCCCCAGCATTTT.

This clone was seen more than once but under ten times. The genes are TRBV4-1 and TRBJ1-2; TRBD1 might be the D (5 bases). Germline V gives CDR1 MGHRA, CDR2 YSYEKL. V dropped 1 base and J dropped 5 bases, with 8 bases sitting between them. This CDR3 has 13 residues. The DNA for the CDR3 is TGCGCCAGCAGCCAAGGAGGGGTGTATGGCTACACCTTC. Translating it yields CASSQGGVYGYTF.

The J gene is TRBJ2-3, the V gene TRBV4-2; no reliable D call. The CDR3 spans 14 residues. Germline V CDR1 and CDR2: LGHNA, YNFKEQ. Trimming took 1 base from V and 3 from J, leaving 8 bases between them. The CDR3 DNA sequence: TGTGCCAGCAGCCAAGGAGCCGGAACAGATACGCAGTATTTT. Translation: CASSQGAGTDTQYF.

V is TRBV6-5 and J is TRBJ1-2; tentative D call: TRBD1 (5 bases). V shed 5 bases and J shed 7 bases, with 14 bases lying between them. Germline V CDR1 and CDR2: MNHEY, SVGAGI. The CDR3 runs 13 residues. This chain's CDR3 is CASSRGTSGGYTF. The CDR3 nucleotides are TGTGCCAGCAGTCGTGGGACGTCGGGTGGCTACACCTTC.

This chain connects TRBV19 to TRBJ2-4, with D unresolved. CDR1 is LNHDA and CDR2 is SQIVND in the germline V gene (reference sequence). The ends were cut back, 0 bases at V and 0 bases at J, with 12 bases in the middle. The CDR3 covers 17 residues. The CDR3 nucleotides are TGTGCCAGTAGTATAGAGACCGGCCACTTAGCCAAAAACATTCAGTACTTC. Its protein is CASSIETGHLAKNIQYF.

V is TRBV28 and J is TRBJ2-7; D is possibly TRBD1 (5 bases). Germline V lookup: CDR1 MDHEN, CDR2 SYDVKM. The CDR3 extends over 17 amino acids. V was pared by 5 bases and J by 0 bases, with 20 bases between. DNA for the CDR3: TGTGCCAGCAGTCTCGAAGTAGGCAGGGCAGGCTCCTACGAGCAGTACTTC. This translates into CASSLEVGRAGSYEQYF.

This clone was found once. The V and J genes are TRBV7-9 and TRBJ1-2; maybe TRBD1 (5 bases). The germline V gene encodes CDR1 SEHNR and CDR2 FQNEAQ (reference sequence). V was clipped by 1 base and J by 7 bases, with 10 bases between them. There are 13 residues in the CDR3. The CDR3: CASSLGQGSGYTF. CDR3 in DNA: TGTGCCAGCAGCTTAGGGCAGGGTTCTGGCTACACCTTC.

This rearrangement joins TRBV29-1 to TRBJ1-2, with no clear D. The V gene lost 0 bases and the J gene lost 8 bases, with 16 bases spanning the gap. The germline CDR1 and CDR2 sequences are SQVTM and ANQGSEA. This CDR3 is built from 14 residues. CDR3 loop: CSVEDRSAHWGYTF. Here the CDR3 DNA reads TGCAGCGTTGAAGATCGGAGCGCCCACTGGGGCTACACCTTC.

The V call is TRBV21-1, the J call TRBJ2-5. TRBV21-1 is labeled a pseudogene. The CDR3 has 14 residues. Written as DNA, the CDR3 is TGTGCCAGCAGCAAAGTCCGGATCCAAGAGACCCAGTACTTC. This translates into CASSKVRIQETQYF.

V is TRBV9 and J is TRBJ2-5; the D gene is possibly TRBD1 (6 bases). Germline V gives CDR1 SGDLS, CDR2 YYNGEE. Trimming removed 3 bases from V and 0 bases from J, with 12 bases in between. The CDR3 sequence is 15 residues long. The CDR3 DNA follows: TGTGCCAGCAGCGAACAGGGTTCATACCAAGAGACCCAGTACTTC. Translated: CASSEQGSYQETQYF. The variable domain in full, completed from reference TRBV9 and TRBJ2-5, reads DSGVTQTPKHLITATGQRVTLRCSPRSGDLSVYWYQQSLDQGLQFLIQYYNGEERAKGNILERFSAQQFPDLHSELNLSSLELGDSALYFCASSEQGSYQETQYFGPGTRLLVL.

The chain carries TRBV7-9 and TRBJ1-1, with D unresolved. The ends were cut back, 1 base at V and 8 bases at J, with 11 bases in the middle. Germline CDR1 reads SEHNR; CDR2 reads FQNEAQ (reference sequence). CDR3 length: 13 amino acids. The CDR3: CASSLGVIAEAFF. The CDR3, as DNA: TGTGCCAGCAGCTTAGGGGTTATAGCCGAAGCTTTCTTT.

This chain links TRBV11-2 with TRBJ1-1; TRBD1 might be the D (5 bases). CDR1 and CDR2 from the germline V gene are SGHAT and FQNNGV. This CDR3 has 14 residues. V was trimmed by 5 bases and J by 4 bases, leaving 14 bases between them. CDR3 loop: CASSTRDAGTEAFF. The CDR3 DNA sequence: TGTGCCAGCAGCACCCGGGACGCCGGCACTGAAGCTTTCTTT.

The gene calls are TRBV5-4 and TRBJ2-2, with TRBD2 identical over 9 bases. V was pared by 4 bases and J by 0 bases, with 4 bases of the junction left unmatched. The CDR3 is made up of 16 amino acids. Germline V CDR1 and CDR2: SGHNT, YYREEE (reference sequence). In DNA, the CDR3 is TGTGCCAGCAGCCACCGCGGGGGGGCGAACACCGGGGAGCTGTTTTTT. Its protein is CASSHRGGANTGELFF.

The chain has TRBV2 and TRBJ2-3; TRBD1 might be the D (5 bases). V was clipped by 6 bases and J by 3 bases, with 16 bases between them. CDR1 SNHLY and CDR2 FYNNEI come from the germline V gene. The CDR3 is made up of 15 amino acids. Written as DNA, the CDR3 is TGTGCCAGCAGCTTTGGGGTAGCAGGGACAGATACGCAGTATTTT. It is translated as CASSFGVAGTDTQYF.

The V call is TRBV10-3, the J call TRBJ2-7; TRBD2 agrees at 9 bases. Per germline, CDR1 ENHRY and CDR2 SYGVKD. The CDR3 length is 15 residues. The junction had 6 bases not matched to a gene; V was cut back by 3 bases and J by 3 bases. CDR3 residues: CAISDVGGRDYEQYF. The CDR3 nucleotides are TGTGCCATCAGTGATGTAGGCGGGAGGGACTACGAGCAGTACTTC.

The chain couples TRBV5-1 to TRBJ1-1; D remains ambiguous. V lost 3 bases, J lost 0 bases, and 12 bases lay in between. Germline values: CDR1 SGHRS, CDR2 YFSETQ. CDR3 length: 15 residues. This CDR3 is CASSWSEQMNTEAFF. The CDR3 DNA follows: TGCGCCAGCAGCTGGTCGGAGCAAATGAACACTGAAGCTTTCTTT. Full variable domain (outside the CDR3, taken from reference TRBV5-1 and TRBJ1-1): KAGVTQTPRYLIKTRGQQVTLSCSPISGHRSVSWYQQTPGQGLQFLFEYFSETQRNKGNFPGRFSGRQFSNSRSEMNVSTLELGDSALYLCASSWSEQMNTEAFFGQGTRLTVV.